This TCR beta chain was recovered during a study of yellow fever vaccine responses in identical twins. Regarding the study as a whole: Reportedly, the response of twins' T cells to the vaccine seemed partly convergent, partly personalized.

TCRdb recomputed calls from the RT-PCR reads with MiXCR, one row per CDR3 protein. Among approximately 2,500 distinct CDR3 sequences listed, 81% were seen once. V was cut by 8 bases and J by 5 bases, with 18 bases left in between. The CDR3 length is 15 residues. Germline V gene lookup returns CDR1 MNHNS and CDR2 SASEGT. In regard to this clonotype: No antigen is known for it.

This TCR was sampled from a woman in her late teens or twenties who received the yellow fever vaccine. This specimen consisted of T cells from blood (PBMCs), unsorted or a sorted subset (not recorded which), obtained before or after yellow fever vaccination (not recorded which). The rearrangement joins TRBV6-1 to TRBJ2-2; TRBD1 is a possible D gene (6 bases). The DNA of the CDR3 is TGTGCCAGCCGAGGCATGGACAGTCGAACCGGGGAGCTGTTTTTT. It encodes CASRGMDSRTGELFF.